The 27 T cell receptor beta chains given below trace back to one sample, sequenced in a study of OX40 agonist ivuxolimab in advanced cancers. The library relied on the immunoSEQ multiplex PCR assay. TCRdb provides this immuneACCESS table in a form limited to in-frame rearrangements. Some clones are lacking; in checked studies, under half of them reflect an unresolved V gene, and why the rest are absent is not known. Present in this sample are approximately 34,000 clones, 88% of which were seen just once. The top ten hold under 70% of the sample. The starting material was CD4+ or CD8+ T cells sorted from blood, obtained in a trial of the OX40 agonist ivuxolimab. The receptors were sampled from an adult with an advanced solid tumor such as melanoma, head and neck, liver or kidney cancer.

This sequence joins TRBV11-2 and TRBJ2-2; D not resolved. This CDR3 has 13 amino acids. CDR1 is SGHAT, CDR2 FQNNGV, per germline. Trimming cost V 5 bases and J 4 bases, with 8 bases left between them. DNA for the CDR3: TGTGCCAGCAGCGTCGGGCTCACCGGGGAGCTGTTTTTT. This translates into CASSVGLTGELFF.

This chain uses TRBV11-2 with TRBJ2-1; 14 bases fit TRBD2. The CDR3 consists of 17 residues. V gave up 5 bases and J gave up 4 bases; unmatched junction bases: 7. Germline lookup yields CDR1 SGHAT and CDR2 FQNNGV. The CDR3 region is CASSQGLAGELYNEQFF. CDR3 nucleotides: TGTGCCAGCAGCCAGGGACTAGCGGGGGAACTGTACAATGAGCAGTTCTTC.

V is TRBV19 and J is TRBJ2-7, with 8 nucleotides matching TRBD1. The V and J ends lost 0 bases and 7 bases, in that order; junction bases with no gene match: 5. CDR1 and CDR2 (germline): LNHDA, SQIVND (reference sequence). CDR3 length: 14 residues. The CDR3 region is CASSIDGTGDEQYF. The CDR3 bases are TGTGCCAGTAGTATAGACGGGACAGGTGATGAGCAGTACTTC. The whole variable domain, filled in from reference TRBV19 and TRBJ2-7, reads DGGITQSPKYLFRKEGQNVTLSCEQNLNHDAMYWYRQDPGQGLRLIYYSQIVNDFQKGDIAEGYSVSREKKESFPLTVTSAQKNPTAFYLCASSIDGTGDEQYFGPGTRLTVT.

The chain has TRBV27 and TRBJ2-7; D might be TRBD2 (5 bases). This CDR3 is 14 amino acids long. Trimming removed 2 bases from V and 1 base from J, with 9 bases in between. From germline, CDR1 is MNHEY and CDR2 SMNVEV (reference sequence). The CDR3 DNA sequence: TGTGCCAGCAGTTTAGAGGGATCATCCTACGAGCAGTACTTC. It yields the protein CASSLEGSSYEQYF.

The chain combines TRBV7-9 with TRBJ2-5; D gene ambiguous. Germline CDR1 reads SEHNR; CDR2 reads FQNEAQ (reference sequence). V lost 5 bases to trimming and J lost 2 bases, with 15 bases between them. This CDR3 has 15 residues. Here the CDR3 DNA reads TGTGCCAGCAGCCCCCTTTCGTTCGTACAAGAGACCCAGTACTTC. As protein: CASSPLSFVQETQYF. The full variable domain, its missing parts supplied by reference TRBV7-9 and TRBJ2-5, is DTGVSQNPRHKITKRGQNVTFRCDPISEHNRLYWYRQTLGQGPEFLTYFQNEAQLEKSRLLSDRFSAERPKGSFSTLEIQRTEQGDSAMYLCASSPLSFVQETQYFGPGTRLLVL.

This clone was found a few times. CDR3 amino acids: CASKAGTGELFF. In DNA, the CDR3 is TGCGCCAGCAAGGCGGGCACCGGGGAGCTGTTTTTT. The chain links TRBV4-3 to TRBJ2-2; perhaps TRBD2 as D (5 bases). CDR1 is LGHNA, CDR2 YSLEER, per germline. Trimming removed 7 bases from V and 4 bases from J, with 7 bases in between. CDR3 size: 12 residues.

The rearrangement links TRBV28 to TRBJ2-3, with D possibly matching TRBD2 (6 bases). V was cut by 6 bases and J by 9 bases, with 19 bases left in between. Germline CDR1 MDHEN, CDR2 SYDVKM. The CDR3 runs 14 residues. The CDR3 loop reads CASRRDSQPHTQYF. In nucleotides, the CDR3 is TGTGCCAGCAGACGGGACTCCCAACCCCACACGCAGTATTTT.

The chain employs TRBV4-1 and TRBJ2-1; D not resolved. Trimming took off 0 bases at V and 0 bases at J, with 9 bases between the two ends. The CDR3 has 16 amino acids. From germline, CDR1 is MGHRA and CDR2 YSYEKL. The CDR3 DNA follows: TGCGCCAGCAGCCAAGAGGGCCTGGGCTCCTACAATGAGCAGTTCTTC. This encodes CASSQEGLGSYNEQFF.

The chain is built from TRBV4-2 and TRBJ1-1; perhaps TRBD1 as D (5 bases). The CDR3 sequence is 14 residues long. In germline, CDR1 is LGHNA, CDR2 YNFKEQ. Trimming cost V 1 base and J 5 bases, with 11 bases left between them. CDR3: CASSQVGGTTEAFF. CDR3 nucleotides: TGTGCCAGCAGCCAAGTTGGTGGGACGACTGAAGCTTTCTTT.

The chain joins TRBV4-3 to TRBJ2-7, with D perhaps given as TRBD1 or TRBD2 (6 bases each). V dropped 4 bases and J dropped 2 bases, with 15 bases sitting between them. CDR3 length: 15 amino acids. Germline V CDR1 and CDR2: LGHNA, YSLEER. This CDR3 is CASSRIAGGPYEQYF. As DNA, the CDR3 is TGCGCCAGCAGCCGGATCGCCGGGGGCCCCTACGAGCAGTACTTC.

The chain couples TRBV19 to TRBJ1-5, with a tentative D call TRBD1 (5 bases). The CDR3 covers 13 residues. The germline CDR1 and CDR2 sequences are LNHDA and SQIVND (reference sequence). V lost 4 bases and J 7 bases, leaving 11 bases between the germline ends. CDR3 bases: TGTGCCAGTAGTACCTTGACAGTCCAGCCCCAGCATTTT. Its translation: CASSTLTVQPQHF.

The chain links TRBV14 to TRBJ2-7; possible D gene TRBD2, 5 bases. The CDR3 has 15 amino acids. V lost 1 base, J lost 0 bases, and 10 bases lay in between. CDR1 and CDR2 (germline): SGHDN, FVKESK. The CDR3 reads CASSQVRGYSYEQYF. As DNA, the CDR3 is TGTGCCAGCAGCCAAGTACGGGGTTACTCCTACGAGCAGTACTTC.

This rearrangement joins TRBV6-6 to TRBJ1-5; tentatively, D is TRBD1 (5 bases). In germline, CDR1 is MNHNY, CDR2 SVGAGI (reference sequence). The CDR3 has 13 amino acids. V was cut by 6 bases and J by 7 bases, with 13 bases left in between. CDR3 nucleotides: TGTGCCAGCAGCAAAGGGGCCGGGCAGCCCCAGCATTTT. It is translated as CASSKGAGQPQHF.

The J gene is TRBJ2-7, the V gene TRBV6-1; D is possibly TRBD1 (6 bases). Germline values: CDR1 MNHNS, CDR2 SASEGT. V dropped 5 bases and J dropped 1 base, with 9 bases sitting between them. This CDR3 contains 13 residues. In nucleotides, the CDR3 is TGTGCCAGCAGTTATACAGGGTCCTACGAGCAGTACTTC. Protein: CASSYTGSYEQYF.

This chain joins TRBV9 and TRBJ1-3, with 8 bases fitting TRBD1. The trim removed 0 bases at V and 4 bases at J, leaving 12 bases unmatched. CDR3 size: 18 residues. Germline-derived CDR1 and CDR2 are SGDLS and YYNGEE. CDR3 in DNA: TGTGCCAGCAGCGTAGCTGGGACAGGCCAGTTAGACGGAAACACCATATATTTT. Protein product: CASSVAGTGQLDGNTIYF.

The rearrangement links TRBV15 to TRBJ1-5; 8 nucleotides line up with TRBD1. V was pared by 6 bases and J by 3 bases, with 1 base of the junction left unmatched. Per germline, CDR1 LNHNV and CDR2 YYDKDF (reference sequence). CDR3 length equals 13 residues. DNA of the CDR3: TGTGCCACCAGGGACAGGGTCAATCAGCCCCAGCATTTT. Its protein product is CATRDRVNQPQHF.

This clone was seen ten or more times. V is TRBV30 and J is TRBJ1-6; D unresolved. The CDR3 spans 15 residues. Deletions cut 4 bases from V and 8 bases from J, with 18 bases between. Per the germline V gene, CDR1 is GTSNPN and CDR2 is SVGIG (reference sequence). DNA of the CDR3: TGTGCCTGGACTGTTGGGGTGGGTTGGGATTCACCCCTCCACTTT. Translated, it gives CAWTVGVGWDSPLHF.

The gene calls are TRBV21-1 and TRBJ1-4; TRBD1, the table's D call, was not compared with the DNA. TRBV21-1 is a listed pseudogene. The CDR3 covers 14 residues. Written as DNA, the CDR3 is TGTGCCAGCTTGCCGGGACAGGAGAATGAAAAACTGTTTTTT. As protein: CASLPGQENEKLFF.

This CDR3 is CASIEQGELYGYTF. The CDR3, as DNA: TGTGCCAGCATCGAACAGGGGGAGCTCTATGGCTACACCTTC. V gene TRBV28 combines with J gene TRBJ1-2, with 8 bases fitting TRBD1. CDR3 length: 14 amino acids. V lost 7 bases and J lost 4; bases outside the gene matches: 8. Germline values: CDR1 MDHEN, CDR2 SYDVKM.

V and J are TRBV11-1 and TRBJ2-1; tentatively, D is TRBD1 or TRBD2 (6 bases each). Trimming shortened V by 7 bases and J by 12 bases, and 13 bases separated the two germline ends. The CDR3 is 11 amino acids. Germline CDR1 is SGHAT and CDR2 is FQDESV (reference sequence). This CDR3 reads CASNGGGGQFF. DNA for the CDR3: TGTGCCAGCAACGGTGGAGGGGGGCAGTTCTTC.

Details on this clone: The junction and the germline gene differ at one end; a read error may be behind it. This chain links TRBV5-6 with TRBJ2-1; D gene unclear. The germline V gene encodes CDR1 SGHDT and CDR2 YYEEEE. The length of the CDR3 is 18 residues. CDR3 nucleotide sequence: TGTACCAGCAGCTCGTCTTGGACCTTGCAAAACTCCTACAATGAGCAGTTCTTC. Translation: CTSSSSWTLQNSYNEQFF.

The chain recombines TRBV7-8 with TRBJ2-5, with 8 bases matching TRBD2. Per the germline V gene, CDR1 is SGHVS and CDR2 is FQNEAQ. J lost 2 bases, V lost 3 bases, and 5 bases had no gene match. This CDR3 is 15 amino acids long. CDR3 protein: CASSFGGGLQETQYF. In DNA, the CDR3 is TGTGCCAGCAGCTTCGGGGGGGGCCTGCAAGAGACCCAGTACTTC.

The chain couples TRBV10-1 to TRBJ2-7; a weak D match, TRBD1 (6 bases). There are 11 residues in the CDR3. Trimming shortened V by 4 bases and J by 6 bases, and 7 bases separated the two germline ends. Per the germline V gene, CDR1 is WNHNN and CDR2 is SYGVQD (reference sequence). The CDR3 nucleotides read TGCGCCAGCAGTGTAGGGGGCGAGCAGTACTTC. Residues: CASSVGGEQYF.

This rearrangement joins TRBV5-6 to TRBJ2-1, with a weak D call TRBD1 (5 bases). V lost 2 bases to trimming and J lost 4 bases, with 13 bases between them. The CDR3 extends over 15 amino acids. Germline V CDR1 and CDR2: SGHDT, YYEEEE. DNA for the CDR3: TGTGCCAGCAGCTTCTTTGGGGCGGCGTACAATGAGCAGTTCTTC. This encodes CASSFFGAAYNEQFF.

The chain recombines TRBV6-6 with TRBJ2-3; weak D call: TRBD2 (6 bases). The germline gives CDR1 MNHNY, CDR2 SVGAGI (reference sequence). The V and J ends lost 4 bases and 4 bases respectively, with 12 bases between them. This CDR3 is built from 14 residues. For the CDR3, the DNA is TGTGCCAGCAGTTTTCGGGGGACGGCAGATACGCAGTATTTT. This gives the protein CASSFRGTADTQYF.

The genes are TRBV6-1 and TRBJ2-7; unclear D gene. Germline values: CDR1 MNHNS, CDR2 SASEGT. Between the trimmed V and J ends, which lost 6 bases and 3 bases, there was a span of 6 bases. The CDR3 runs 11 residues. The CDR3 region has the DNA TGTGCCAGCAGATCCTACTACGAGCAGTACTTC. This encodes CASRSYYEQYF.

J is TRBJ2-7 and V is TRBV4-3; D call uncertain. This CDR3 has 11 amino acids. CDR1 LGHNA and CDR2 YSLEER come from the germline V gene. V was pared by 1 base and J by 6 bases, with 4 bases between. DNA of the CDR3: TGCGCCAGCAGCCAAGGAAGCGAGCAGTACTTC. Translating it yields CASSQGSEQYF.